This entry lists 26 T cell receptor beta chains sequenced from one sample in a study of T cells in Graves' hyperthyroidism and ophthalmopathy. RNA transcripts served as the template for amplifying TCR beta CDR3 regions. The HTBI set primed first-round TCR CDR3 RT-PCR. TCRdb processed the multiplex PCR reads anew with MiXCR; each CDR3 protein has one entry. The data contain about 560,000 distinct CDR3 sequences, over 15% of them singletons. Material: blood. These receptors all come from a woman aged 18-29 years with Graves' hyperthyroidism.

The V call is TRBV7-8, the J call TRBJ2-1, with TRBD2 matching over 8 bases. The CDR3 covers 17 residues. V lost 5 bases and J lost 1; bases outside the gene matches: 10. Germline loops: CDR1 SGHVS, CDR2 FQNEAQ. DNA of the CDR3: TGTGCCAGCAGCCTCTTCTCCGGGACTAGATCCTACAATGAGCAGTTCTTC. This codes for CASSLFSGTRSYNEQFF.

The CDR3 nucleotides are TGTGCCAGCAGTGAAGGAGGAAGGAATCAGCCCCAGCATTTT. This sequence encodes CASSEGGRNQPQHF. The chain carries TRBV6-1 and TRBJ1-5; D is undetermined. Germline values: CDR1 MNHNS, CDR2 SASEGT. With 1 base removed from V and 4 bases from J, the gap between germline ends came to 8 bases. CDR3 length equals 14 residues.

The CDR3 nucleotides are TGTGCCAGCAGCCCGGGGTCTTTAAATGAAAAACTGTTTTTT. Amino acids: CASSPGSLNEKLFF. The V call is TRBV14, the J call TRBJ1-4; D is undetermined. The ends were cut back, 4 bases at V and 5 bases at J, with 11 bases in the middle. The CDR3 covers 14 residues. Germline CDR1 and CDR2: SGHDN and FVKESK.

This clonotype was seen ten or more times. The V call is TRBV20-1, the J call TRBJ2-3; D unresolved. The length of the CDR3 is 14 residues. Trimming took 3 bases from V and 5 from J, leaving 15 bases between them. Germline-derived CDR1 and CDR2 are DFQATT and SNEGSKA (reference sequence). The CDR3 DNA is TGCAGTGCTAGGGAGCCGGCAGCCGTAGATACGCAGTATTTT. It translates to CSAREPAAVDTQYF.

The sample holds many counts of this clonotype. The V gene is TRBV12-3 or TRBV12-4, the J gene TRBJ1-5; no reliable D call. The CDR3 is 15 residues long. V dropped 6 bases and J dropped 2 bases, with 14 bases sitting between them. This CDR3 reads CASSRVAGGNQPQHF. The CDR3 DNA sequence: TGTGCCAGCAGCCGAGTGGCTGGGGGCAATCAGCCCCAGCATTTT.

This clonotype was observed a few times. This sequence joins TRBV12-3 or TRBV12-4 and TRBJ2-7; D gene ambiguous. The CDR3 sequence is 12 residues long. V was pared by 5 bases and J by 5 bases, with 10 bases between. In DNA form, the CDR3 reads TGTGCCAGCAGTCTTGACGGTCACGAGCAGTACTTC. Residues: CASSLDGHEQYF.

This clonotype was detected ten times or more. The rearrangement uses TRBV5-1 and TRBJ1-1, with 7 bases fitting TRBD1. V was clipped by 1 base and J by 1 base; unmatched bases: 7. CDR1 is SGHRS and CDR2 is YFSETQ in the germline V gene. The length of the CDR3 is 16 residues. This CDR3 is CASSLLGGSPNTEAFF. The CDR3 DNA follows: TGCGCCAGCAGCTTGTTAGGGGGCAGCCCGAACACTGAAGCTTTCTTT.

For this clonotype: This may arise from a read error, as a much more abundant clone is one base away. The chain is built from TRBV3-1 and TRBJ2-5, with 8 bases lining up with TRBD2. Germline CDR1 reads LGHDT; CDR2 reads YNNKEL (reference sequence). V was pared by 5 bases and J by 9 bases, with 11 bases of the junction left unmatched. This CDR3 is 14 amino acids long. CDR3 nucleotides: TGTGCCAGCAGCGGTCCGGGGGGGGAGGAGGCCCAGTACTTC. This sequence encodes CASSGPGGEEAQYF.

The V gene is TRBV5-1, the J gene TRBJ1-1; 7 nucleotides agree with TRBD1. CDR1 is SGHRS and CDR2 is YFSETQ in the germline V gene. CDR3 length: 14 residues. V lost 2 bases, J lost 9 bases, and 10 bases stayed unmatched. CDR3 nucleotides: TGCGCCAGCAGCTTTTCTGGGTCGGGACAGCAAGCTTTCTTT. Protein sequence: CASSFSGSGQQAFF.

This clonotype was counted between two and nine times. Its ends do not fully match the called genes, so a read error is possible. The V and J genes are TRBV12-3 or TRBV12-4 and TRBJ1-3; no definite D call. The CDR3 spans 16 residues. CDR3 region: CASSPPIPDSGNAIYF. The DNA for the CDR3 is TGTGCCAGCAGTCCCCCTATACCTGACTCTGGAAACGCCATATATTTT.

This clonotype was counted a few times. In DNA, the CDR3 is TGTGCCAGCAGTGAAGCTTGGACAGGTACCTACGAGCAGTACTTC. This encodes CASSEAWTGTYEQYF. The rearrangement uses TRBV2 and TRBJ2-7; 7 nucleotides match TRBD1. CDR1 and CDR2 from the germline V gene are SNHLY and FYNNEI. This CDR3 has 15 residues. Unmatched junction bases numbered 4, after V lost 0 bases and J lost 2 bases.

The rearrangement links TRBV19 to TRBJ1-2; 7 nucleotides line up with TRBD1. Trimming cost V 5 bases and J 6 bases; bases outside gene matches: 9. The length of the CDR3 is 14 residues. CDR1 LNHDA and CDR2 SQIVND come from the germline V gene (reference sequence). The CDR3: CASSAAGTVNGYTF. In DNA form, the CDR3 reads TGTGCCAGTAGTGCGGCGGGGACAGTGAATGGCTACACCTTC.

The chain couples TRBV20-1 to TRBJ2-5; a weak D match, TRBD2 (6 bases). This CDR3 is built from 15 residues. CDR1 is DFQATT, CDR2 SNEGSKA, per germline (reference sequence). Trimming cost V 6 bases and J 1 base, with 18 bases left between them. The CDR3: CSAGARDGSQETQYF. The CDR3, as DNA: TGCAGTGCAGGGGCCCGAGACGGGAGCCAAGAGACCCAGTACTTC.

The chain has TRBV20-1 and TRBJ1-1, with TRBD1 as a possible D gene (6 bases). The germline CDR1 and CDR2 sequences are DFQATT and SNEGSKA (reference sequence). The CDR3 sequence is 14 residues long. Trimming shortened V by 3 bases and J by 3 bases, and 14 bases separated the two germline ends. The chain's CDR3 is CSASVTGLDTEAFF. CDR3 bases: TGCAGTGCTAGTGTCACAGGGCTCGACACTGAAGCTTTCTTT.

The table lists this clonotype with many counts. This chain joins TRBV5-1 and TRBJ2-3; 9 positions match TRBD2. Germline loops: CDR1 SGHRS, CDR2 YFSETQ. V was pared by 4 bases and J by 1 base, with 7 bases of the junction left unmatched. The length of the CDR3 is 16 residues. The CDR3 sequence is CASSHGLANRTDTQYF. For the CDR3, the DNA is TGCGCCAGCAGCCACGGACTAGCGAACCGCACAGATACGCAGTATTTT.

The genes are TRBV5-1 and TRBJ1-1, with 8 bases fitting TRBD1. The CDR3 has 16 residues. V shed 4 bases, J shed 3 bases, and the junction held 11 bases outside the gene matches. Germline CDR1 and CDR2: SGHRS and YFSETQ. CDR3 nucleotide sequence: TGCGCCAGCAGCCCTCGGACAGGGCCCCTCGACACTGAAGCTTTCTTT. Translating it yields CASSPRTGPLDTEAFF.

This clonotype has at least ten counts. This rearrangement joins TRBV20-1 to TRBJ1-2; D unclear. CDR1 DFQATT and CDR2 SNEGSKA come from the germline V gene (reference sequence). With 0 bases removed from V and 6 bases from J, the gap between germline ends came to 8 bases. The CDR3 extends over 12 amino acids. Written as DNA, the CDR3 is TGCAGTGCTAGAGATCGCGGGGATGGCTACACCTTC. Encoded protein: CSARDRGDGYTF.

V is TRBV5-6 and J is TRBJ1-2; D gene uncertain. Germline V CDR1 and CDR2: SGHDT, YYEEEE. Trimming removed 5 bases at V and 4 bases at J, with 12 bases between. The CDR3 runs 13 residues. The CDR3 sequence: CASSAESLYGYTF. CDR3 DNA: TGTGCCAGCAGTGCGGAAAGCCTCTATGGCTACACCTTC.

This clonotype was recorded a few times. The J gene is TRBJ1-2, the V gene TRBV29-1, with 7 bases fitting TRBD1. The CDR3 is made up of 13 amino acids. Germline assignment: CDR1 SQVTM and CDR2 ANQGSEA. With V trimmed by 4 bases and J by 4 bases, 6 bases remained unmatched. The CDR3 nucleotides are TGCAGCGTTGTGACAGGGCTGCGCTATGGCTACACCTTC. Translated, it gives CSVVTGLRYGYTF.

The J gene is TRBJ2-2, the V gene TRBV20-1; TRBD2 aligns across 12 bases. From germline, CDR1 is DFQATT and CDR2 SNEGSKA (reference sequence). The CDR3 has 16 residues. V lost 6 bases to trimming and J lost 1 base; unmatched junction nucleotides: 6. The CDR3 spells CSALRLAGVNTGELFF. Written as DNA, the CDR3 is TGCAGTGCGCTGAGACTAGCGGGAGTGAACACCGGGGAGCTGTTTTTT.

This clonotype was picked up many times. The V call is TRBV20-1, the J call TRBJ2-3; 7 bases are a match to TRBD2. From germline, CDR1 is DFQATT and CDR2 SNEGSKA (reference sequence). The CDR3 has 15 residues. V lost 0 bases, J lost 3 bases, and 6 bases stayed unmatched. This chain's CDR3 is CSAREPSGITDTQYF. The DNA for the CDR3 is TGCAGTGCTAGAGAGCCCAGCGGGATAACAGATACGCAGTATTTT.

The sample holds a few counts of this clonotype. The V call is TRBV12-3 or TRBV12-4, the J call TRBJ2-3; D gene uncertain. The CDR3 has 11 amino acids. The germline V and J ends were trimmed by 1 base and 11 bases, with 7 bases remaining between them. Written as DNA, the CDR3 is TGTGCCAGCAGTTTAGGAGCAGGGCAGTATTTT. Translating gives CASSLGAGQYF.

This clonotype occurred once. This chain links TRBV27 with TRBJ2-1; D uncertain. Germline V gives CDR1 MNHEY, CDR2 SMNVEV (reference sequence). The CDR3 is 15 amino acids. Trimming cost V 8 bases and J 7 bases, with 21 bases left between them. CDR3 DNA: TGTGCCAGCGCTCTCCTGCCAGGCCAAACTAATGAGCAGTTCTTC. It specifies CASALLPGQTNEQFF.

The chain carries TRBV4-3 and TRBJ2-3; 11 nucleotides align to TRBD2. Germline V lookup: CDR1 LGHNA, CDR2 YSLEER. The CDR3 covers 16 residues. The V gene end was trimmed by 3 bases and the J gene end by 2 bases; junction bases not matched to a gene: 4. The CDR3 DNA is TGCGCCAGCAGCCACCCGACTAGCGGGGCCACAGATACGCAGTATTTT. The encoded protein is CASSHPTSGATDTQYF.

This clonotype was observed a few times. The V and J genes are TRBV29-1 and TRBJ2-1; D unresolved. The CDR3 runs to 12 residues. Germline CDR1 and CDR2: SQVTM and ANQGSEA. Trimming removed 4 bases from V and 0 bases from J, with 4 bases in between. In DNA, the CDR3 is TGCAGCGTTGGCGGCTCCTACAATGAGCAGTTCTTC. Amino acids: CSVGGSYNEQFF.

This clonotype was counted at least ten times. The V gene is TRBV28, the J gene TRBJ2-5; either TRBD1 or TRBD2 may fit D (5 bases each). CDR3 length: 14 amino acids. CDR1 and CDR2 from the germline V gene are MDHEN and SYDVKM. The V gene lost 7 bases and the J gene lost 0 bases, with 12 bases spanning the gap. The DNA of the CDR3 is TGTGCCAGCACCGAGGGGCTAAACCAAGAGACCCAGTACTTC. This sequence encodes CASTEGLNQETQYF.